One sample yielded the 26 T cell receptor beta chains listed below, sequenced in a study of CD8 T cells in ankylosing spondylitis (dated by TCRdb to about 2017). Receptor amplification or capture employed 5' RACE. The run used an Illumina HiSeq 2500. TCRdb's own reprocessing of the public reads used fastp at Q25 and MiXCR and kept productive beta chains. Merged by CDR3 protein, the rows form single entries marked with the most common genes and DNA. Recorded for this sample are roughly 230,000 distinct CDR3 sequences; 15% to 20% of them occurred a single time. In total, the top ten clones hold roughly 34% of the sample. The source material was blood, either unsorted or a sorted T cell fraction (not recorded which). Receptors were obtained from a male donor with ankylosing spondylitis or in good health (not recorded which).

This rearrangement joins TRBV12-3 or TRBV12-4 to TRBJ2-1, with 7 bases fitting TRBD2. This CDR3 is built from 15 residues. Trimming removed 6 bases from V and 1 base from J; junction bases left unmatched: 6. The CDR3 sequence is CASSSSGTSYNEQFF. The CDR3 DNA sequence: TGTGCCAGCAGCTCTAGCGGAACGTCCTACAATGAGCAGTTCTTC.

This clonotype was seen repeatedly, ten times or more. V gene TRBV5-6 combines with J gene TRBJ2-2; D might be TRBD2 (6 bases). CDR3 size: 14 residues. CDR1 is SGHDT, CDR2 YYEEEE, per germline. Trimming left V 3 bases short and J 2 bases short, with 8 bases between. CDR3 DNA: TGTGCCAGCAGCTCGGGAGTAAACACCGGGGAGCTGTTTTTT. Translating gives CASSSGVNTGELFF.

The sample holds a few counts of this clonotype. This chain connects TRBV12-3 or TRBV12-4 to TRBJ1-1; D possibly corresponds to TRBD1 (6 bases). V was trimmed by 5 bases and J by 0 bases, leaving 16 bases between them. The CDR3 runs to 16 residues. DNA for the CDR3: TGTGCCAGCAGTACCGAACCAGGGGACGTGAACACTGAAGCTTTCTTT. The encoded protein is CASSTEPGDVNTEAFF.

Notes on this clonotype: A much larger clone lies a single base off, so this may be a read error. The chain joins TRBV9 to TRBJ2-1; weak D call: TRBD1 (5 bases). In germline, CDR1 is SGDLS, CDR2 YYNGEE. This CDR3 region has 15 residues. The chain's CDR3 is CASSVAGHSNNELFF. The CDR3 DNA sequence: TGTGCCAGCAGCGTAGCTGGACACTCGAACAATGAGCTGTTCTTC.

This clonotype was counted ten times or more. This chain joins TRBV7-6 and TRBJ2-1; the match to TRBD2 covers 9 bases. Trimming cost V 7 bases and J 5 bases; bases outside gene matches: 12. CDR1 is SGHVS and CDR2 is FNYEAQ in the germline V gene. The CDR3 totals 16 residues. CDR3 sequence: CASTSHGTSKDNEQFF. The CDR3 DNA follows: TGTGCCAGCACGTCTCACGGGACTAGCAAAGACAATGAGCAGTTCTTC.

This clonotype was recorded many times. This rearrangement joins TRBV27 to TRBJ2-7, with D maybe TRBD2 (6 bases). There are 17 residues in the CDR3. Germline V gene lookup returns CDR1 MNHEY and CDR2 SMNVEV (reference sequence). Trimming took off 4 bases at V and 3 bases at J, with 22 bases between the two ends. The DNA of the CDR3 is TGTGCCAGCAGTTCCCGGGAGAACCGGGACTTGTACTACGAGCAGTACTTC. It translates to CASSSRENRDLYYEQYF.

This clonotype was seen only a few times. The gene calls are TRBV11-2 and TRBJ2-3, with TRBD2 matching over 13 bases. The CDR3 runs 18 residues. V lost 4 bases and J lost 2; bases outside the gene matches: 9. CDR1 is SGHAT, CDR2 FQNNGV, per germline. The chain's CDR3 is CASSSFPGTSGNTDTQYF. CDR3 DNA sequence: TGTGCCAGCAGCTCTTTCCCAGGGACTAGCGGGAACACAGATACGCAGTATTTT.

The chain recombines TRBV4-2 with TRBJ2-7; 9 bases line up with TRBD2. This CDR3 contains 18 residues. J was trimmed by 1 base and V by 0 bases; bases with no gene match: 10. Germline V gene data show CDR1 as LGHNA and CDR2 as YNFKEQ. The CDR3 sequence is CASSQDRLAGQLSYEQYF. The DNA of the CDR3 is TGTGCCAGCAGCCAAGATAGGCTAGCGGGACAATTATCCTACGAGCAGTACTTC.

V is TRBV7-9 and J is TRBJ2-2; TRBD2 aligns across 7 bases. The length of the CDR3 is 16 residues. Germline CDR1 reads SEHNR; CDR2 reads FQNEAQ (reference sequence). Trimming at V came to 5 bases and at J to 3 bases, leaving 9 bases not matched to a gene. CDR3 DNA: TGTGCCAGCAGCCACAAAGTGGGAGGGGACACCGGGGAGCTGTTTTTT. Residues: CASSHKVGGDTGELFF.

V and J are TRBV25-1 and TRBJ2-7, with TRBD2 matching over 8 bases. CDR1 is MGHDK and CDR2 is SYGVNS in the germline V gene. V trimming: 3 bases; J trimming: 2 bases; junction bases outside the gene matches: 6. This CDR3 region has 15 residues. The CDR3 reads CASSDTPSGPYEQYF. For the CDR3, the DNA is TGTGCCAGCAGTGATACCCCTAGCGGGCCCTACGAGCAGTACTTC.

This clonotype turned up a few times. The rearrangement links TRBV7-3 to TRBJ2-3; D remains unclear. In germline, CDR1 is SGHTA, CDR2 FQGTGA. This CDR3 is built from 16 residues. The V end was cut by 1 base, the J end by 4 bases, with 15 bases between. The CDR3 sequence: CASSLMSARFADTQYF. In nucleotides, the CDR3 is TGTGCCAGCAGCTTAATGTCTGCTAGATTTGCAGATACGCAGTATTTT.

This clonotype occurred a few times. The chain uses TRBV20-1 and TRBJ2-1, with 11 positions matching TRBD2. The CDR3 runs 15 residues. Germline CDR1 DFQATT, CDR2 SNEGSKA (reference sequence). J gave up 8 bases and V 5 bases, and 11 bases lay outside the gene matches. CDR3 loop: CSAGSSGRFKDEQFF. CDR3 nucleotides: TGCAGTGCTGGGTCTAGCGGGAGGTTTAAGGATGAGCAGTTCTTC.

The chain links TRBV28 to TRBJ2-1; D unresolved. CDR3 length: 16 amino acids. The germline CDR1 and CDR2 sequences are MDHEN and SYDVKM. V lost 5 bases, J lost 2 bases, and 16 bases lay in between. CDR3: CASSTANAPPYNEQFF. Written as DNA, the CDR3 is TGTGCCAGCAGTACTGCGAACGCACCCCCCTACAATGAGCAGTTCTTC.

This clonotype came up once. The chain is built from TRBV4-1 and TRBJ2-5; no reliable D call. Germline values: CDR1 MGHRA, CDR2 YSYEKL. This CDR3 has 14 residues. Trimming pared 0 bases from V and 4 bases from J, leaving 9 bases between. The DNA for the CDR3 is TGCGCCAGCAGCCAAGACGACATGAGAGAGACCCAGTACTTC. Translating it yields CASSQDDMRETQYF.

This clonotype turned up a few times. The rearrangement uses TRBV7-9 and TRBJ1-1; no clear D gene. The CDR3 is made up of 14 amino acids. Germline V lookup: CDR1 SEHNR, CDR2 FQNEAQ (reference sequence). V was shortened by 1 base and J by 5 bases, with 11 bases between the two germline ends. CDR3 in DNA: TGTGCCAGCAGCTTAGTATTACGGGATACTGAAGCTTTCTTT. Encoded protein: CASSLVLRDTEAFF.

The DNA of the CDR3 is TGCGCCAGCAGCTTGTTCACGGAGATGACAAGAGAGACCCAGTACTTC. This translates into CASSLFTEMTRETQYF. V gene TRBV5-1 combines with J gene TRBJ2-5; D unresolved. The CDR3 is 16 amino acids. Germline V gene sequence: CDR1 SGHRS, CDR2 YFSETQ. Between the trimmed V and J ends, which lost 1 base and 4 bases, there was a span of 17 bases.

This clonotype occurred many times. The CDR3 spells CASSLGASGSTDTQYF. CDR3 in DNA: TGTGCCAGCAGCTTAGGGGCTAGCGGGAGTACAGATACGCAGTATTTT. V gene TRBV7-2 combines with J gene TRBJ2-3; 10 bases match TRBD2. Unmatched junction bases numbered 4, after V lost 1 base and J lost 3 bases. CDR1 and CDR2 (germline): SGHTA, FQGNSA. The CDR3 totals 16 residues.

The J gene is TRBJ2-3, the V gene TRBV13; 7 positions match TRBD2. The V gene end was trimmed by 5 bases and the J gene end by 5 bases; junction bases not matched to a gene: 1. Germline V gene sequence: CDR1 PRHDT, CDR2 FYEKMQ (reference sequence). The length of the CDR3 is 12 residues. DNA for the CDR3: TGTGCCAGCAGCAGCGGGGAAGATACGCAGTATTTT. Translation: CASSSGEDTQYF.

This clonotype came up a few times. The chain uses TRBV7-9 and TRBJ2-1; 7 bases fit TRBD2. The CDR3 runs to 16 residues. Germline trimming cut 3 bases from V and 4 bases from J; bases unmatched to any gene: 9. The germline gives CDR1 SEHNR, CDR2 FQNEAQ (reference sequence). The CDR3 region has the DNA TGTGCCAGCAGCTTCGAATGGGCGGGAGAATACAATGAGCAGTTCTTC. Translated, it gives CASSFEWAGEYNEQFF.

The chain is built from TRBV4-3 and TRBJ2-3; D is ambiguous. The germline gives CDR1 LGHNA, CDR2 YSLEER. The length of the CDR3 is 13 residues. The V and J ends lost 0 bases and 3 bases respectively, with 4 bases between them. Here the CDR3 reads CASSQDWTDTQYF. Written as DNA, the CDR3 is TGCGCCAGCAGCCAAGATTGGACAGATACGCAGTATTTT.

This clonotype has just a few counts. J is TRBJ2-3 and V is TRBV5-1, with TRBD2 as a possible D gene (6 bases). The V and J ends lost 6 bases and 6 bases respectively, with 20 bases between them. This CDR3 has 15 amino acids. CDR1 SGHRS and CDR2 YFSETQ come from the germline V gene. The CDR3 region has the DNA TGCGCCAGCAACGCCCCTAGCGATGGGGAGGATACGCAGTATTTT. It encodes CASNAPSDGEDTQYF.

This clonotype has only a few counts. DNA for the CDR3: TGTGCCAGCAGTTTAAGGGCTAGCGGTCTCTACGAGCAGTACTTC. Its protein product is CASSLRASGLYEQYF. The chain links TRBV27 to TRBJ2-7; TRBD2 matches at 7 bases. Germline assignment: CDR1 MNHEY and CDR2 SMNVEV (reference sequence). V shed 2 bases and J 3 bases; nucleotides not matched to a gene: 7. The CDR3 sequence is 15 residues long.

The rearrangement links TRBV27 to TRBJ2-7; D is unclear. This CDR3 spans 15 amino acids. The V and J ends lost 5 bases and 5 bases respectively, with 19 bases between them. Germline loops: CDR1 MNHEY, CDR2 SMNVEV (reference sequence). The CDR3 loop is CASSPLSFRENEQYF. CDR3 nucleotides: TGTGCCAGCAGTCCCCTTTCGTTCCGAGAGAACGAGCAGTACTTC.

The V and J genes are TRBV4-3 and TRBJ2-7, with D perhaps being TRBD1 or TRBD2 (6 bases each). Trimming removed 6 bases at V and 4 bases at J, with 16 bases between. Per the germline V gene, CDR1 is LGHNA and CDR2 is YSLEER. CDR3 length equals 14 residues. The CDR3 is CASSIYKGGYEQYF. The CDR3 DNA is TGCGCCAGCAGTATTTACAAAGGGGGGTACGAGCAGTACTTC.

This clonotype has a count of ten or more. The J gene is TRBJ2-7, the V gene TRBV10-1; D is unclear. CDR3 length: 12 residues. Per the germline V gene, CDR1 is WNHNN and CDR2 is SYGVQD (reference sequence). Between the trimmed V and J ends, which lost 3 bases and 0 bases, there was a span of 3 bases. In nucleotides, the CDR3 is TGCGCCAGCAGTGACAGCTCCTACGAGCAGTACTTC. Amino acid sequence: CASSDSSYEQYF.

V gene TRBV9 combines with J gene TRBJ2-7; D possibly corresponds to TRBD2 (6 bases). CDR3 length: 11 amino acids. Germline V gene sequence: CDR1 SGDLS, CDR2 YYNGEE. V was trimmed by 4 bases and J by 7 bases, leaving 9 bases between them. The CDR3 reads CASSSREEQYF. The CDR3 DNA reads TGTGCCAGCAGCTCCCGGGAGGAGCAGTACTTC.